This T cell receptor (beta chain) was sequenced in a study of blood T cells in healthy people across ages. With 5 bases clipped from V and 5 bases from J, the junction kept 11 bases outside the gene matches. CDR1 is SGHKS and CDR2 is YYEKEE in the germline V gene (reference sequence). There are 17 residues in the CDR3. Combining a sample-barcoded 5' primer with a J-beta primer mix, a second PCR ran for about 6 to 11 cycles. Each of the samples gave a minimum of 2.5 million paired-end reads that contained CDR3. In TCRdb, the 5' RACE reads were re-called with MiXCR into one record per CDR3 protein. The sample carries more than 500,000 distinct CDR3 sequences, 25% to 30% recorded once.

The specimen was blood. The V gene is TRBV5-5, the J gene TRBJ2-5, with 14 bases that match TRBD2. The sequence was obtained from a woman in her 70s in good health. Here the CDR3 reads CASRMGLAGAPWETQYF. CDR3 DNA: TGTGCCAGCAGAATGGGACTAGCGGGGGCCCCGTGGGAGACCCAGTACTTC.